This T cell receptor beta chain was observed in a study of OX40 agonist ivuxolimab in advanced cancers. Germline V gene lookup returns CDR1 MDHEN and CDR2 SYDVKM. This CDR3 comprises 16 residues. V was trimmed by 3 bases and J by 4 bases, leaving 17 bases between them. Method: immunoSEQ multiplex PCR; TCRdb's copy keeps in-frame clones and lacks some. This sample has 35,000 to 45,000 clones; about 90% occur once, and the top ten carry 13% to 15%. The chain uses TRBV28 and TRBJ2-3; D might be TRBD2 (6 bases). The receptor's source is an adult with an advanced solid tumor such as melanoma, head and neck, liver or kidney cancer. Sequenced here: CD4+ or CD8+ T cells sorted from blood, sampled in a trial of the OX40 agonist ivuxolimab. Here the CDR3 reads CASSFPPGDDSDTQYF. Here the CDR3 DNA reads TGTGCCAGCAGTTTCCCCCCGGGAGATGATTCAGATACGCAGTATTTT. Drawing the rest from reference TRBV28 and TRBJ2-3, the complete variable domain is DVKVTQSSRYLVKRTGEKVFLECVQDMDHENMFWYRQDPGLGLRLIYFSYDVKMKEKGDIPEGYSVSREKKERFSLILESASTNQTSMYLCASSFPPGDDSDTQYFGPGTRLTVL.